Listed here is a single T cell receptor (beta chain). Antigen: not known. These data are taken from a study of T-cell reconstitution after alpha-beta-depleted transplantation in children. Trimming shortened V by 5 bases and J by 5 bases, and 10 bases separated the two germline ends. This CDR3 is built from 12 residues. Study results and limitations: Some patients' high day-60 TCRbeta diversity was traced to surviving recipient T cells and thymic progenitors. Alpha-beta T cells present about two months after transplant were reported to originate from several hundred expanded graft clones.

During its preparation, the TCRbeta library received unique molecular identifiers. TCRdb recomputed calls from the PCR reads with MiXCR, one row per CDR3 protein. The table lists 250,000 to 350,000 distinct CDR3 sequences, more than 20% of them singletons. Material: PBMCs, mostly from graft donor cells, obtained 180 days after TCRalphabeta/CD19-depleted stem cell transplant. The V and J genes are TRBV12-3 or TRBV12-4 and TRBJ2-7; D is uncertain. The receptor was derived from a male patient younger than 18 who had a stem cell transplant for acute lymphoblastic leukemia, so the T cells may come from the graft donor. The CDR3 DNA reads as TGTGCCAGCAGTGCCTTGTTTCACGAGCAGTACTTC. It translates to CASSALFHEQYF.